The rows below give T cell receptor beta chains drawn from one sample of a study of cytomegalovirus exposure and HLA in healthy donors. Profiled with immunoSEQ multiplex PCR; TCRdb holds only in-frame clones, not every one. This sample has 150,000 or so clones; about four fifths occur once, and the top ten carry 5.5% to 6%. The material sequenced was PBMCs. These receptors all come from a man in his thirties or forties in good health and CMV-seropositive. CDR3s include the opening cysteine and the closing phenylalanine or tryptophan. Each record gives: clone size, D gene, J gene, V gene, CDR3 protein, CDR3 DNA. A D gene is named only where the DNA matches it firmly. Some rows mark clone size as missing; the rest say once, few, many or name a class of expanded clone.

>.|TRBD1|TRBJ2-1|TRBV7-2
CASSNQNRGPADEQFF
TGTGCCAGCAGTAATCAAAACAGGGGGCCGGCGGATGAGCAGTTCTTC
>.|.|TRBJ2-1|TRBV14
CASSQRGRLGTYNEQFF
TGTGCCAGCAGCCAACGGGGTAGGCTAGGAACCTACAATGAGCAGTTCTTC
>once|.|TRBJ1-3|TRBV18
CASSQPTEPTNTIYF
TGTGCCAGCTCACAACCGACAGAACCCACGAACACCATATATTTT
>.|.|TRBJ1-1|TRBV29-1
CSVNIIEAKRGTEAFF
TGCAGCGTTAACATCATTGAGGCTAAACGGGGCACTGAAGCTTTCTTT
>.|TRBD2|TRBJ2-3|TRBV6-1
CASSEAAVAGVADTQYF
TGTGCCAGCAGTGAAGCGGCAGTAGCGGGAGTGGCAGATACGCAGTATTTT
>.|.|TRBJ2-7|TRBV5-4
CASSNQQSSYEQYF
TGTGCCAGCAGCAACCAACAGAGCTCCTACGAGCAGTACTTC
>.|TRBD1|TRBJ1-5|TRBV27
CASRPWTGDPGQPQHF
TGTGCCAGCAGGCCGTGGACAGGGGATCCTGGTCAGCCCCAGCATTTT
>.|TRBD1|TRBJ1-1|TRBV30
CAWARDRNTEAFF
TGTGCCTGGGCGCGGGACAGGAACACTGAAGCTTTCTTT
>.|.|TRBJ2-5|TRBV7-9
CASSLVPRLVQETQYF
TGTGCCAGCAGCTTAGTTCCTAGACTAGTCCAAGAGACCCAGTACTTC
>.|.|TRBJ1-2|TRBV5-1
CASSRIGGGDGYTF
TGCGCCAGCAGCAGGATAGGGGGTGGGGATGGCTACACCTTC
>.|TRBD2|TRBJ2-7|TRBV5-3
CARRRLAGGPYEQYF
TGTGCCAGAAGACGGCTAGCGGGAGGTCCCTACGAGCAGTACTTC
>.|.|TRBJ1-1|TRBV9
CASSVGGVGNTEAFF
TGTGCCAGCAGCGTCGGGGGGGTCGGGAACACTGAAGCTTTCTTT
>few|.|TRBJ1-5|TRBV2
CASSVDSSHQPQHF
TGTGCCAGCAGTGTAGACAGTTCTCATCAGCCCCAGCATTTT
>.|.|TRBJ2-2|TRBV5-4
CASSREGTGELFF
TGTGCCAGCAGCCGAGAGGGCACCGGGGAGCTGTTTTTT
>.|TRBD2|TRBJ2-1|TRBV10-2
CASSESSGGAEQFF
TGCGCCAGCAGTGAGAGTAGCGGGGGGGCTGAGCAGTTCTTC
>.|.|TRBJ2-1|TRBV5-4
CASSLTADSYNEQFF
TGTGCCAGCAGCTTGACAGCGGACTCCTACAATGAGCAGTTCTTC
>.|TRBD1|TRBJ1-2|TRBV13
CASRPPGQGNYGYTF
TGTGCCAGCAGGCCTCCTGGACAGGGGAACTATGGCTACACCTTC
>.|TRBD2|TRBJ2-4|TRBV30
CAWSPRGLVQNIQYF
TGTGCCTGGAGTCCCCGGGGACTAGTCCAAAACATTCAGTACTTC
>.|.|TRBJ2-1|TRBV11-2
CASTPGGAMHEQFF
TGTGCCAGCACCCCCGGAGGAGCGATGCATGAGCAGTTCTTC
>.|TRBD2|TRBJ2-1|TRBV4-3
CASSQDYGGSYNEQFF
TGCGCCAGCAGCCAAGATTACGGGGGGTCCTACAATGAGCAGTTCTTC
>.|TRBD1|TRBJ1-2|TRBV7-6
CASSLERQGAIPYGYTF
TGTGCCAGCAGCTTAGAAAGGCAGGGGGCGATTCCCTATGGCTACACCTTC
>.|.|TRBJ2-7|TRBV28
CASSLGQNYEQYF
TGTGCCAGCAGTTTAGGACAGAACTACGAGCAGTACTTC
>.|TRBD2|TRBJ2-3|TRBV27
CATTTSGAGGGTDTQYF
TGTGCCACCACTACTTCCGGGGCGGGAGGGGGGACAGATACGCAGTATTTT
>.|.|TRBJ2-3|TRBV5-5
CASSLEGGTDTQYF
TGTGCCAGCAGCTTGGAGGGGGGCACAGATACGCAGTATTTT
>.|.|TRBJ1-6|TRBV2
CASRGDNFDNSPLHF
TGTGCCAGCAGGGGAGACAATTTTGATAATTCACCCCTCCACTTT
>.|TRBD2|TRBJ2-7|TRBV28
CASSTTSGRREQYF
TGTGCCAGCAGCACGACTAGCGGGAGGCGAGAGCAGTACTTC
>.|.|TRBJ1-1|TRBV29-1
CSARRDLNTEAFF
TGCAGCGCCCGCCGGGACTTGAACACTGAAGCTTTCTTT
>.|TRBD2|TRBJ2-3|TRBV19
CASSIRFPREAGDTQYF
TGTGCCAGTAGTATTAGATTCCCGCGGGAGGCGGGGGATACGCAGTATTTT
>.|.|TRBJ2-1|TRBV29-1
CSVEEFLSLSYNEQFF
TGCAGCGTTGAAGAGTTCCTGTCCCTCTCCTACAATGAGCAGTTCTTC
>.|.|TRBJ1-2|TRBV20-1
CRGPGPTYTF
TGCAGGGGTCCAGGGCCTACCTACACCTTC
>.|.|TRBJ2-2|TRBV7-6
CASSLGVTGSNPGELFF
TGTGCCAGCAGCTTAGGGGTCACAGGGAGTAACCCCGGGGAGCTGTTTTTT
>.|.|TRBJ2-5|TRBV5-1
CASSPPPRETQYF
TGCGCCAGCAGCCCTCCACCGCGGGAGACCCAGTACTTC
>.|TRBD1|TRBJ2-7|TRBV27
CASSLSLSSGDRGIYEQYF
TGTGCCAGCAGTTTATCTCTCAGCAGTGGGGACAGGGGAATCTACGAGCAGTACTTC
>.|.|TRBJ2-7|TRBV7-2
CASSLIDRSYEQYF
TGTGCCAGCAGCTTAATTGACAGATCCTACGAGCAGTACTTC
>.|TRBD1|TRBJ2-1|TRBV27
CASTGNPGGDDEQFF
TGTGCCAGCACGGGGAACCCAGGGGGAGATGATGAGCAGTTCTTC
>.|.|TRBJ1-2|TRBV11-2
CASSPKPSYGYTF
TGTGCCAGCAGCCCAAAGCCATCGTATGGCTACACCTTC
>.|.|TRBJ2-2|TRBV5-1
CASSLALSNTGELFF
TGCGCCAGCAGCTTGGCCCTCTCGAACACCGGGGAGCTGTTTTTT
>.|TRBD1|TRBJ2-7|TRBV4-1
CASSQEWGQSYEQYF
TGCGCCAGCAGCCAAGAATGGGGACAGTCCTACGAGCAGTACTTC
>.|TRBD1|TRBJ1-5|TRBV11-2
CASSLGTATNQPQHF
TGTGCCAGCAGCTTGGGGACAGCTACCAATCAGCCCCAGCATTTT
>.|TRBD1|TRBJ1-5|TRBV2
CASSEAGQGSNQPQHF
TGTGCCAGCAGTGAAGCGGGACAGGGAAGCAATCAGCCCCAGCATTTT
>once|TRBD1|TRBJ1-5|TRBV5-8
CASSFQQGVSNQPQHF
TGTGCCAGCAGTTTTCAACAGGGGGTTAGCAATCAGCCCCAGCATTTT
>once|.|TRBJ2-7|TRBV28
CASSSQAYEQYF
TGTGCCAGCAGTTCCCAGGCTTACGAGCAGTACTTC